The 23 T cell receptor beta chains given below trace back to one sample, sequenced in a study of neurological immune-mediated disorders. TCRdb passed the 5' RACE reads through MiXCR, listing each CDR3 protein once. The table shows approximately 60,000 distinct CDR3 sequences, with 3.5% to 5% occurring only once. Material: PBMCs. These receptors were obtained from a middle-aged man with multiple sclerosis.

Many counts were recorded for this clonotype. The V call is TRBV5-1, the J call TRBJ2-2; D is perhaps TRBD2 (5 bases). The CDR3 length is 16 residues. CDR1 and CDR2 from the germline V gene are SGHRS and YFSETQ. The V end was cut by 6 bases, the J end by 0 bases, with 15 bases between. The CDR3 here is CASNAPSGTNTGELFF. The CDR3 DNA sequence: TGCGCCAGCAATGCCCCTTCCGGGACGAACACCGGGGAGCTGTTTTTT.

This clonotype has at least ten counts. V and J are TRBV20-1 and TRBJ2-2; D is perhaps TRBD1 (7 bases). Germline V gives CDR1 DFQATT, CDR2 SNEGSKA (reference sequence). This CDR3 region has 16 residues. V lost 0 bases, J lost 2 bases, and 13 bases lay in between. The CDR3 coding sequence is TGCAGTGCTAGAGATCCCAGGGGGGTTAACACCGGGGAGCTGTTTTTT. It yields the protein CSARDPRGVNTGELFF.

This clonotype has at least ten counts. V is TRBV7-2 and J is TRBJ2-3, with D tentatively TRBD1 (5 bases). CDR3 length: 10 residues. The V end lost 7 bases, the J end lost 7 bases, and 6 bases lay between the germline ends. Germline CDR1 and CDR2: SGHTA and FQGNSA. CDR3 residues: CASNRNTQYF. CDR3 nucleotide sequence: TGTGCCAGCAACAGGAATACGCAGTATTTT.

This clonotype showed up many times. This chain links TRBV18 with TRBJ1-2; tentatively, D is TRBD1 (6 bases). Per the germline V gene, CDR1 is KGHSH and CDR2 is LQKENI. The V end was cut by 3 bases, the J end by 5 bases, with 10 bases between. This CDR3 is 13 amino acids long. CDR3 DNA sequence: TGTGCCAGCTCACCTGGACAGTCATATGGCTACACCTTC. Protein: CASSPGQSYGYTF. The entire variable domain, with the rest obtained from reference TRBV18 and TRBJ1-2, is as follows: NAGVMQNPRHLVRRRGQEARLRCSPMKGHSHVYWYRQLPEEGLKFMVYLQKENIIDESGMPKERFSAEFPKEGPSILRIQQVVRGDSAAYFCASSPGQSYGYTFGSGTRLTVV.

This clonotype was counted at least ten times. This rearrangement joins TRBV29-1 to TRBJ1-1, with D uncertain. The germline V and J ends were trimmed by 4 bases and 2 bases, with 11 bases remaining between them. This CDR3 is 13 amino acids long. The germline gives CDR1 SQVTM, CDR2 ANQGSEA. CDR3 residues: CSVGPGFNTEAFF. The CDR3 DNA sequence: TGCAGCGTTGGGCCTGGGTTTAACACTGAAGCTTTCTTT.

There are many counts of this clonotype. The chain uses TRBV7-9 and TRBJ1-4; 7 bases line up with TRBD1. CDR1 SEHNR and CDR2 FQNEAQ come from the germline V gene (reference sequence). The CDR3 is 15 amino acids. After removal of 6 bases from V and 5 bases from J, the junction contained 9 bases not matched to a gene. CDR3 residues: CASRPIRDRNEKLFF. CDR3 bases: TGTGCCAGCAGGCCAATCCGGGACAGAAATGAAAAACTGTTTTTT.

Points on this clonotype: It may be a read error: a sequence one base away is much more abundant. V and J are TRBV6-4 and TRBJ2-3; 11 nucleotides agree with TRBD2. V lost 4 bases to trimming and J lost 9 bases; unmatched junction nucleotides: 9. The CDR3 sequence is 15 residues long. CDR1 is MRHNA and CDR2 is SNTAGT in the germline V gene. This chain's CDR3 is CASSVVSGGANTQYF. CDR3 DNA: TGTGCCAGCAGTGTCGTTAGCGGGGGGGCCAACACGCAGTATTTT.

This clonotype appeared many times. This sequence joins TRBV5-1 and TRBJ2-5; 15 bases are a match to TRBD2. The CDR3 runs to 19 residues. J gave up 5 bases and V 1 base, and 12 bases lay outside the gene matches. The germline V gene has CDR1 SGHRS and CDR2 YFSETQ. The CDR3 region is CASSLFWTSGGAEGETQYF. Written as DNA, the CDR3 is TGCGCCAGCAGCTTGTTTTGGACTAGCGGGGGGGCCGAAGGGGAGACCCAGTACTTC.

This clonotype was picked up many times. V gene TRBV4-2 combines with J gene TRBJ1-4; D possibly corresponds to TRBD1 (5 bases). The ends were cut back, 4 bases at V and 3 bases at J, with 15 bases in the middle. The CDR3 extends over 16 amino acids. Germline lookup yields CDR1 LGHNA and CDR2 YNFKEQ. CDR3: CASSLQAQGSNEKLFF. For the CDR3, the DNA is TGTGCCAGCAGCCTCCAGGCTCAGGGTTCTAATGAAAAACTGTTTTTT.

At least ten counts were recorded for this clonotype. This chain uses TRBV20-1 with TRBJ1-6; TRBD1 agrees at 8 bases. The V segment lost 1 base and the J segment 7 bases; nucleotides outside the gene matches: 3. The length of the CDR3 is 14 residues. CDR1 is DFQATT, CDR2 SNEGSKA, per germline (reference sequence). This CDR3 is CSARGDRWNSPLHF. The CDR3 DNA follows: TGCAGTGCTAGAGGGGACAGGTGGAATTCACCCCTCCACTTT.

Many counts were recorded for this clonotype. The chain has TRBV7-9 and TRBJ1-1; no reliable D call. The CDR3 consists of 13 residues. V was shortened by 5 bases and J by 0 bases, with 7 bases between the two germline ends. CDR1 SEHNR and CDR2 FQNEAQ come from the germline V gene (reference sequence). CDR3 residues: CASSHYMNTEAFF. DNA for the CDR3: TGTGCCAGCAGCCATTACATGAACACTGAAGCTTTCTTT.

This clonotype was seen many times. The chain uses TRBV5-1 and TRBJ2-5; D gene uncertain. Germline V gives CDR1 SGHRS, CDR2 YFSETQ. V was trimmed by 2 bases and J by 2 bases, leaving 10 bases between them. The CDR3 runs 14 residues. CDR3 loop: CASSFSVVQETQYF. The CDR3 nucleotides are TGCGCCAGCAGCTTTTCTGTCGTACAAGAGACCCAGTACTTC.

This clonotype occurred many times. This chain links TRBV20-1 with TRBJ2-1, with 7 bases aligning to TRBD2. Germline trimming cut 4 bases from V and 7 bases from J; bases unmatched to any gene: 10. CDR3 length: 14 residues. CDR1 is DFQATT, CDR2 SNEGSKA, per germline (reference sequence). CDR3 residues: CSATDGGWNNEQFF. For the CDR3, the DNA is TGCAGTGCTACCGACGGGGGGTGGAATAATGAGCAGTTCTTC.

This clonotype has at least ten counts. The chain uses TRBV6-5 and TRBJ2-7, with 9 bases lining up with TRBD1. Trimming cost V 6 bases and J 3 bases; bases outside gene matches: 12. Germline-derived CDR1 and CDR2 are MNHEY and SVGAGI. The CDR3 is 16 amino acids. This CDR3 is CASRGIGQGQGYEQYV. In DNA, the CDR3 is TGTGCCAGCAGGGGAATTGGACAGGGGCAAGGCTACGAGCAGTACGTC.

At least ten counts were recorded for this clonotype. The chain combines TRBV12-3 or TRBV12-4 with TRBJ2-3, with D possibly being TRBD1 (6 bases). The germline V and J ends were trimmed by 2 bases and 2 bases, with 8 bases remaining between them. The CDR3 is 14 residues long. CDR3 in amino acids: CASSLMGATDTQYF. In DNA, the CDR3 is TGTGCCAGCAGTTTAATGGGGGCCACAGATACGCAGTATTTT.

This clonotype was counted ten times or more. V and J are TRBV5-1 and TRBJ2-7; 7 positions match TRBD1. J gave up 2 bases and V 2 bases, and 4 bases lay outside the gene matches. CDR1 SGHRS and CDR2 YFSETQ come from the germline V gene. The CDR3 extends over 14 amino acids. The CDR3: CASSFGTDPYEQYF. CDR3 in DNA: TGCGCCAGCAGCTTCGGGACAGATCCCTACGAGCAGTACTTC.

The rearrangement joins TRBV25-1 to TRBJ1-2; TRBD1 aligns across 7 bases. Trimming removed 5 bases from V and 6 bases from J; junction bases left unmatched: 21. The V gene's germline CDR1 is MGHDK and CDR2 SYGVNS. The CDR3 extends over 18 amino acids. CDR3 bases: TGTGCCAGCAGTAAAACGGACAGGACGGATCCAGGGCCGGATGGCTACACCTTC. Translating it yields CASSKTDRTDPGPDGYTF.

V gene TRBV21-1 combines with J gene TRBJ2-5; TRBD1 was called by the table and not checked on the DNA. TRBV21-1 is a known pseudogene. This CDR3 is built from 16 residues. The CDR3 sequence: CASSKLDRGGEETQYF. The DNA of the CDR3 is TGTGCCAGCAGCAAATTAGATAGGGGCGGTGAAGAGACCCAGTACTTC.

At least ten counts were recorded for this clonotype. J is TRBJ1-5 and V is TRBV5-1, with 10 bases that match TRBD1. Germline V CDR1 and CDR2: SGHRS, YFSETQ. The length of the CDR3 is 14 residues. J was trimmed by 8 bases and V by 2 bases; bases with no gene match: 4. The CDR3 loop reads CASSFGTGEEPQHF. CDR3 sequence (DNA): TGCGCCAGCAGCTTCGGGACAGGGGAGGAGCCCCAGCATTTT.

About this clonotype itself: This clone may be a read error of a much larger clone one base away. Because it lacks the conserved phenylalanine or tryptophan at the end, this CDR3 is likely a read error. The V gene is TRBV5-1, the J gene TRBJ2-7; D might be TRBD1 (5 bases). The CDR3 has 14 residues. V was trimmed by 0 bases and J by 5 bases, leaving 12 bases between them. CDR1 and CDR2 from the germline V gene are SGHRS and YFSETQ. CDR3 DNA sequence: TGCGCCAGCAGCTTGGAATTCAGGGTCCACGAGCAGTACATC. This codes for CASSLEFRVHEQYI.

This clonotype was detected many times. This chain links TRBV7-9 with TRBJ2-2, with 10 bases lining up with TRBD2. The CDR3 loop spans 15 amino acids. The germline gives CDR1 SEHNR, CDR2 FQNEAQ (reference sequence). The ends lost 6 bases at V and 4 bases at J; junction bases unmatched: 5. CDR3: CASRGAGGRTGELFF. CDR3 coding DNA: TGTGCCAGCAGAGGAGCGGGGGGGCGCACCGGGGAGCTGTTTTTT.

This clonotype has a count of ten or more. The CDR3 region is CASSTHPGQGSYEQYF. CDR3 nucleotide sequence: TGTGCCAGCAGCACTCATCCGGGACAGGGTTCCTACGAGCAGTACTTC. The rearrangement joins TRBV5-5 to TRBJ2-7, with 9 bases fitting TRBD1. CDR1 SGHKS and CDR2 YYEKEE come from the germline V gene (reference sequence). Trimming removed 4 bases from V and 1 base from J; junction bases left unmatched: 9. The CDR3 spans 16 residues.

This clonotype has ten or more counts. CDR3 sequence reads: CASSLLDRGRNTGELFF. CDR3 DNA: TGCGCCAGCAGCTTACTCGACAGGGGCCGCAACACCGGGGAGCTGTTTTTT. The chain couples TRBV5-1 to TRBJ2-2; TRBD1 matches at 8 bases. Germline V gives CDR1 SGHRS, CDR2 YFSETQ. This CDR3 comprises 17 residues. V gave up 2 bases and J gave up 2 bases; unmatched junction bases: 8.